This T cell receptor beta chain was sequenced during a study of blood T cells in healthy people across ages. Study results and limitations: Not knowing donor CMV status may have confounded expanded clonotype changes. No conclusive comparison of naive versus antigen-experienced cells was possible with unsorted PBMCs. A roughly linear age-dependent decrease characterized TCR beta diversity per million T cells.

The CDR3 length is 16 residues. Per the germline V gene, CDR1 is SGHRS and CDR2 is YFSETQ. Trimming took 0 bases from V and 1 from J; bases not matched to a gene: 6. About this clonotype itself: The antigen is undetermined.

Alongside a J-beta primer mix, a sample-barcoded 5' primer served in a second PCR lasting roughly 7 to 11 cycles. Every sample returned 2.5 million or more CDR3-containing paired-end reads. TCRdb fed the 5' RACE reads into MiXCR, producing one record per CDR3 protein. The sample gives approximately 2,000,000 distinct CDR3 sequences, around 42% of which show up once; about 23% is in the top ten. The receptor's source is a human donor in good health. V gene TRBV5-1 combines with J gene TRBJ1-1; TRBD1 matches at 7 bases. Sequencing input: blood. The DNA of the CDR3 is TGCGCCAGCAGCTTGGGGCCAGGGGGGCGGAACACTGAAGCTTTCTTT. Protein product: CASSLGPGGRNTEAFF.